This T cell receptor beta chain came from a study of blood T cell repertoires in COVID-19. Study context: Italy, Spain and the United States were the sources of the convalescent and acute COVID-19 samples. Sources were T cells, B-cell-depleted T cells, or PBMCs; the material itself was cDNA or gDNA.

In germline, CDR1 is SGDLS, CDR2 YYNGEE. This CDR3 is 15 amino acids long. V gave up 3 bases and J gave up 4 bases; unmatched junction bases: 6. Original methodology: Amplified reference gene primers provided the basis for estimating nucleated cell counts. Here immunoSEQ multiplex PCR was the method, and the copy in TCRdb shows in-frame clones only, minus some. V and J calls and clone size come straight from that table; D and trimming were deduced from the DNA. The table lists roughly 700,000 clones, just under 90% of them singletons, with more than 0.25% in the top ten. The sample taken for sequencing was peripheral blood. The sequence was obtained from a woman aged 18-30 years with acute or convalescent COVID-19. The chain links TRBV9 to TRBJ2-2; 7 bases fit TRBD2. As DNA, the CDR3 is TGTGCCAGCAGCGGACCGACTAGCCCCACCGGGGAGCTGTTTTTT. Translated, it gives CASSGPTSPTGELFF.